Following are 24 T cell receptor beta chains from one sample sequenced in a study of shared clonotypes between healthy human individuals. Some clones are missing from TCRdb's copy, which holds only in-frame ones; the method was immunoSEQ multiplex PCR. The table includes roughly 640,000 clones, over 65% detected once. Sequencing used memory CD4+ T cells sorted from blood. As for subset: CD45RA-negative fraction. Every receptor here comes from a woman aged 30 to 39 in good health.

CDR3 residues: CASKISGLAASYEQYF. In DNA, the CDR3 is TGTGCCAGTAAAATTTCAGGGCTAGCGGCCTCCTACGAGCAGTACTTC. The chain joins TRBV19 to TRBJ2-7, with 7 nucleotides matching TRBD2. Trimming at V came to 7 bases and at J to 0 bases, leaving 12 bases not matched to a gene. Germline-derived CDR1 and CDR2 are LNHDA and SQIVND (reference sequence). The CDR3 consists of 16 residues. Full variable domain (rest looked up from reference TRBV19 and TRBJ2-7): DGGITQSPKYLFRKEGQNVTLSCEQNLNHDAMYWYRQDPGQGLRLIYYSQIVNDFQKGDIAEGYSVSREKKESFPLTVTSAQKNPTAFYLCASKISGLAASYEQYFGPGTRLTVT.

The sample holds one count of this clone. The genes are TRBV28 and TRBJ2-7; D unclear. Germline V gene lookup returns CDR1 MDHEN and CDR2 SYDVKM. The V gene lost 4 bases and the J gene lost 2 bases, with 9 bases spanning the gap. The CDR3 covers 13 residues. The CDR3 nucleotides read TGTGCCAGCAGTTCGACTCCTACCTACGAGCAGTACTTC. Its translation: CASSSTPTYEQYF. Based on the CDR3 plus reference TRBV28 and TRBJ2-7, the full variable domain is DVKVTQSSRYLVKRTGEKVFLECVQDMDHENMFWYRQDPGLGLRLIYFSYDVKMKEKGDIPEGYSVSREKKERFSLILESASTNQTSMYLCASSSTPTYEQYFGPGTRLTVT.

The V and J genes are TRBV19 and TRBJ1-4; a possible D gene is TRBD1 (6 bases). V was shortened by 9 bases and J by 0 bases, with 17 bases between the two germline ends. The CDR3 totals 16 residues. The germline CDR1 and CDR2 sequences are LNHDA and SQIVND (reference sequence). The chain's CDR3 is CASTGAHTATNEKLFF. DNA for the CDR3: TGTGCCAGCACGGGGGCCCACACTGCAACTAATGAAAAACTGTTTTTT. Full variable domain (rest looked up from reference TRBV19 and TRBJ1-4): DGGITQSPKYLFRKEGQNVTLSCEQNLNHDAMYWYRQDPGQGLRLIYYSQIVNDFQKGDIAEGYSVSREKKESFPLTVTSAQKNPTAFYLCASTGAHTATNEKLFFGSGTQLSVL.

This chain uses TRBV6-5 with TRBJ2-5, with 7 nucleotides matching TRBD2. V lost 6 bases and J lost 5; bases outside the gene matches: 12. Germline V gene lookup returns CDR1 MNHEY and CDR2 SVGAGI. The CDR3 totals 15 residues. The CDR3 sequence: CASSPGEGKLETQYF. The CDR3 DNA reads TGTGCCAGCAGCCCCGGGGAGGGGAAGTTGGAGACCCAGTACTTC.

V gene TRBV5-4 combines with J gene TRBJ2-7, with 11 bases identical to TRBD2. The CDR3 loop spans 15 amino acids. The germline V gene encodes CDR1 SGHNT and CDR2 YYREEE (reference sequence). V trimming: 3 bases; J trimming: 5 bases; junction bases outside the gene matches: 7. The CDR3 spells CASSYSGRADDEQYF. CDR3 DNA sequence: TGTGCCAGCAGCTATAGCGGGAGGGCCGACGACGAGCAGTACTTC.

This chain uses TRBV28 with TRBJ1-3; 8 nucleotides agree with TRBD1. The V and J ends lost 5 bases and 3 bases, in that order; junction bases with no gene match: 9. The CDR3 spans 16 residues. Germline CDR1 and CDR2: MDHEN and SYDVKM. The CDR3: CASSPSTGAIGNTIYF. The CDR3 DNA follows: TGTGCCAGCAGTCCATCGACAGGGGCGATTGGAAACACCATATATTTT. Full variable domain (rest looked up from reference TRBV28 and TRBJ1-3): DVKVTQSSRYLVKRTGEKVFLECVQDMDHENMFWYRQDPGLGLRLIYFSYDVKMKEKGDIPEGYSVSREKKERFSLILESASTNQTSMYLCASSPSTGAIGNTIYFGEGSWLTVV.

The rearrangement joins TRBV19 to TRBJ1-4; TRBD1 agrees at 7 bases. The CDR3 extends over 17 amino acids. V trimming: 1 base; J trimming: 0 bases; junction bases outside the gene matches: 5. Germline V gene lookup returns CDR1 LNHDA and CDR2 SQIVND (reference sequence). The CDR3 DNA sequence: TGTGCCAGTAGTATAGGTGGGACAGCCTCAACTAATGAAAAACTGTTTTTT. Protein: CASSIGGTASTNEKLFF.

The table lists this clone with a few counts. The chain combines TRBV15 with TRBJ1-4, with D hard to call. Germline loops: CDR1 LNHNV, CDR2 YYDKDF (reference sequence). This CDR3 contains 16 residues. V was pared by 0 bases and J by 0 bases, with 8 bases between. The CDR3 DNA follows: TGTGCCACCAGCAGAGAAAGGAGGGCAACTAATGAAAAACTGTTTTTT. Translated: CATSRERRATNEKLFF.

Turning to this clone: Other DNA sequences from this sample encode an identical CDR3 as well. The chain links TRBV29-1 to TRBJ1-1; TRBD1 might be the D (5 bases). The germline V gene has CDR1 SQVTM and CDR2 ANQGSEA. The CDR3 covers 12 residues. The V and J ends lost 6 bases and 1 base respectively, with 9 bases between them. CDR3 protein: CSVDRENTEAFF. As DNA, the CDR3 is TGCAGCGTCGACAGAGAGAACACTGAAGCTTTCTTT.

The gene calls are TRBV29-1 and TRBJ1-1; D is unclear. This CDR3 is 14 amino acids long. The V gene lost 4 bases and the J gene lost 5 bases, with 17 bases spanning the gap. Germline assignment: CDR1 SQVTM and CDR2 ANQGSEA. The CDR3 sequence is CSVGSGFGWTEAFF. The CDR3 DNA reads TGCAGCGTTGGTTCGGGATTTGGCTGGACTGAAGCTTTCTTT.

The table lists this clone with a count of one. The chain joins TRBV11-1 to TRBJ2-7, with D unresolved. The CDR3 length is 15 residues. Germline V gene lookup returns CDR1 SGHAT and CDR2 FQDESV (reference sequence). V was shortened by 2 bases and J by 0 bases, with 11 bases between the two germline ends. CDR3 coding DNA: TGTGCCAGCAGCTTAATAAGCGCGGTCTCCTACGAGCAGTACTTC. Translating it yields CASSLISAVSYEQYF.

The V call is TRBV28, the J call TRBJ2-3; the match to TRBD1 covers 10 bases. This CDR3 is 16 amino acids long. V gave up 2 bases and J gave up 1 base; unmatched junction bases: 3. The germline CDR1 and CDR2 sequences are MDHEN and SYDVKM. In DNA form, the CDR3 reads TGTGCCAGCAGTTTAGCCGGGACAGGGGGCACAGATACGCAGTATTTT. Its translation is CASSLAGTGGTDTQYF.

The V gene is TRBV15, the J gene TRBJ2-7; D is ambiguous. This CDR3 contains 14 residues. CDR1 is LNHNV and CDR2 is YYDKDF in the germline V gene (reference sequence). Trimming left V 0 bases short and J 3 bases short, with 9 bases between. The DNA for the CDR3 is TGTGCCACCAGCAGAGATCTAGGCCTCTACGAGCAGTACTTC. As protein: CATSRDLGLYEQYF.

The chain couples TRBV7-2 to TRBJ1-2; D unresolved. The CDR3 is 15 amino acids. Trimming cost V 1 base and J 4 bases, with 13 bases left between them. Germline assignment: CDR1 SGHTA and CDR2 FQGNSA. The CDR3 DNA reads TGTGCCAGCAGCTTAGTTCCTTCAGAACTCTATGGCTACACCTTC. This gives the protein CASSLVPSELYGYTF.

The chain is built from TRBV7-2 and TRBJ1-6; 8 bases fit TRBD1. The V gene's germline CDR1 is SGHTA and CDR2 FQGNSA. Trimming cost V 5 bases and J 9 bases; bases outside gene matches: 6. This CDR3 has 14 amino acids. The CDR3 DNA is TGTGCCAGCAGCATGGACAGGGTGACTTCACCCCTCCACTTT. It yields the protein CASSMDRVTSPLHF.

This rearrangement joins TRBV28 to TRBJ2-6; D is uncertain. The CDR3 has 16 amino acids. Germline CDR1 is MDHEN and CDR2 is SYDVKM. Trimming cost V 3 bases and J 0 bases, with 9 bases left between them. The CDR3 DNA reads TGTGCCAGCAGTTTGGCTCGCTTCTCTGGGGCCAACGTCCTGACTTTC. It codes for CASSLARFSGANVLTF.

The V and J genes are TRBV28 and TRBJ2-1; D is undetermined. V dropped 7 bases and J dropped 2 bases, with 12 bases sitting between them. From germline, CDR1 is MDHEN and CDR2 SYDVKM. The CDR3 loop spans 14 amino acids. As DNA, the CDR3 is TGTGCCAGCAAGTCTAGGGTGCCCTACAATGAGCAGTTCTTC. It yields the protein CASKSRVPYNEQFF.

The chain is built from TRBV5-1 and TRBJ2-1; TRBD2 aligns across 13 bases. The CDR3 is made up of 15 amino acids. Germline CDR1 and CDR2: SGHRS and YFSETQ. With 7 bases clipped from V and 5 bases from J, the junction kept 6 bases outside the gene matches. CDR3 DNA: TGCGCCAGCCGACCCGGGACTAGCGGGAACAATGAGCAGTTCTTC. Protein sequence: CASRPGTSGNNEQFF.

This clone has more than one count but fewer than ten. This rearrangement joins TRBV28 to TRBJ1-4, with 8 bases aligning to TRBD1. Germline V gene lookup returns CDR1 MDHEN and CDR2 SYDVKM. The CDR3 is 14 amino acids. The V and J ends lost 5 bases and 3 bases, in that order; junction bases with no gene match: 2. As DNA, the CDR3 is TGTGCCAGCAGTGGGGACAGGCCTAATGAAAAACTGTTTTTT. This translates into CASSGDRPNEKLFF.

The rearrangement uses TRBV7-2 and TRBJ2-2; 8 bases match TRBD2. The V gene's germline CDR1 is SGHTA and CDR2 FQGNSA. Trimming removed 2 bases from V and 1 base from J; junction bases left unmatched: 6. The CDR3 covers 17 residues. CDR3 loop: CASSLLAGRGNTGELFF. The CDR3 DNA sequence: TGTGCCAGCAGCTTACTTGCCGGGAGGGGGAACACCGGGGAGCTGTTTTTT.

In this sample, this clone turned up many times. The V gene is TRBV5-1, the J gene TRBJ2-7; D might be TRBD2 (5 bases). The CDR3 length is 15 residues. Between the trimmed V and J ends, which lost 3 bases and 4 bases, there was a span of 17 bases. Germline V gives CDR1 SGHRS, CDR2 YFSETQ. CDR3 sequence: CASSSASGFGYEQYF. The CDR3 DNA is TGCGCCAGCAGCTCCGCTTCGGGATTCGGTTACGAGCAGTACTTC.

The genes are TRBV25-1 and TRBJ2-5, with a tentative D call TRBD1 (6 bases). Trimming removed 0 bases from V and 2 bases from J, with 10 bases in between. This CDR3 spans 15 amino acids. Germline-derived CDR1 and CDR2 are MGHDK and SYGVNS. CDR3 in amino acids: CASSEYHTGQETQYF. CDR3 DNA: TGTGCCAGCAGTGAATATCATACAGGGCAAGAGACCCAGTACTTC.

The J gene is TRBJ2-3, the V gene TRBV7-3; D possibly corresponds to TRBD1 (6 bases). The ends were cut back, 0 bases at V and 5 bases at J, with 15 bases in the middle. CDR3 length equals 16 residues. Per germline, CDR1 SGHTA and CDR2 FQGTGA. CDR3 bases: TGTGCCAGCAGCTTAACAGGCAGCATAGGGGGAGATACGCAGTATTTT. Translation: CASSLTGSIGGDTQYF.

The chain joins TRBV10-2 to TRBJ1-2; perhaps TRBD1 as D (5 bases). The CDR3 contains 13 residues. Trimming removed 3 bases at V and 3 bases at J, with 8 bases between. Germline V gene data show CDR1 as WSHSY and CDR2 as SAAADI. In nucleotides, the CDR3 is TGCGCCAGCAGTGAATCCAGGGACTATGGCTACACCTTC. Translating gives CASSESRDYGYTF.